Listed here are 25 T cell receptor beta chains from one sample, sequenced in a study of beta chain features in type 1 diabetes. The investigators reverse transcribed all of the isolated RNA, so they sequenced expressed TCRB transcripts. Only in-frame clones appear in the TCRdb table, and some are missing; sequencing was by immunoSEQ multiplex PCR. Among 250,000 to 350,000 clones listed, around 15% were seen once. The sample was central memory CD4+ T cells from blood. These receptors were obtained from a man aged 30-40 years in good health.

This clone was seen a handful of times. The chain joins TRBV7-9 to TRBJ1-2; D unresolved. The CDR3 is made up of 12 amino acids. The germline V and J ends were trimmed by 3 bases and 4 bases, with 6 bases remaining between them. Germline loops: CDR1 SEHNR, CDR2 FQNEAQ (reference sequence). CDR3 bases: TGTGCCAGCAGCTTCAGAGTCTATGGCTACACCTTC. It codes for CASSFRVYGYTF.

The chain employs TRBV5-6 and TRBJ2-3, with TRBD2 matching over 10 bases. Unmatched junction bases numbered 12, after V lost 5 bases and J lost 6 bases. CDR3 length: 16 residues. Germline V CDR1 and CDR2: SGHDT, YYEEEE. The CDR3 is CASRPTLAGRVDTQYF. In DNA form, the CDR3 reads TGTGCCAGCAGACCTACACTAGCGGGGAGAGTGGATACGCAGTATTTT. The full variable domain, with the rest looked up from reference TRBV5-6 and TRBJ2-3, is DAGVTQSPTHLIKTRGQQVTLRCSPKSGHDTVSWYQQALGQGPQFIFQYYEEEERQRGNFPDRFSGHQFPNYSSELNVNALLLGDSALYLCASRPTLAGRVDTQYFGPGTRLTVL.

In this sample, this clone turned up a few times. The gene calls are TRBV7-9 and TRBJ2-1, with no clear D. Germline V gene sequence: CDR1 SEHNR, CDR2 FQNEAQ (reference sequence). The V end was cut by 5 bases, the J end by 6 bases, with 5 bases between. This CDR3 comprises 11 residues. The CDR3 DNA reads as TGTGCCAGCAGCCGTAGCAATGAGCAGTTCTTC. Translation: CASSRSNEQFF.

The J gene is TRBJ2-1, the V gene TRBV27; D ambiguous. The CDR3 is 17 residues long. Germline values: CDR1 MNHEY, CDR2 SMNVEV (reference sequence). The V end lost 0 bases, the J end lost 1 base, and 13 bases lay between the germline ends. This CDR3 reads CASSLSRARRSYNEQFF. CDR3 nucleotide sequence: TGTGCCAGCAGTTTATCGAGAGCCAGGAGATCCTACAATGAGCAGTTCTTC.

This clone occurred a few times. The chain is built from TRBV19 and TRBJ2-4, with 8 bases fitting TRBD2. In germline, CDR1 is LNHDA, CDR2 SQIVND (reference sequence). The V segment lost 5 bases and the J segment 7 bases; nucleotides outside the gene matches: 4. The CDR3 length is 13 residues. This CDR3 reads CASSWASGNIQYF. For the CDR3, the DNA is TGTGCCAGTAGTTGGGCTAGCGGGAACATTCAGTACTTC. Variable domain in full (rest from reference TRBV19 and TRBJ2-4): DGGITQSPKYLFRKEGQNVTLSCEQNLNHDAMYWYRQDPGQGLRLIYYSQIVNDFQKGDIAEGYSVSREKKESFPLTVTSAQKNPTAFYLCASSWASGNIQYFGAGTRLSVL.

This clone showed up many times. This chain connects TRBV7-9 to TRBJ2-1; TRBD2 might be the D (6 bases). This CDR3 region has 17 residues. V was clipped by 5 bases and J by 9 bases, with 26 bases between them. Germline V gene data show CDR1 as SEHNR and CDR2 as FQNEAQ (reference sequence). The CDR3 DNA is TGTGCCAGCAGCATCTTCCACGGGGGTTACGCTGGCGGTGAGCAGTTCTTC. As protein: CASSIFHGGYAGGEQFF.

The gene calls are TRBV7-2 and TRBJ2-7; D tentatively reads TRBD1 or TRBD2 (6 bases each). Trimming took 2 bases from V and 1 from J, leaving 15 bases between them. Germline CDR1 reads SGHTA; CDR2 reads FQGNSA. The CDR3 contains 16 residues. DNA of the CDR3: TGTGCCAGCAGCTTAAGGGGGGCAGGGAGATCCTACGAGCAGTACTTC. Its translation: CASSLRGAGRSYEQYF.

This chain joins TRBV5-1 and TRBJ1-2, with D possibly being TRBD1 (5 bases). V was shortened by 4 bases and J by 6 bases, with 13 bases between the two germline ends. The CDR3 has 13 residues. Germline CDR1 is SGHRS and CDR2 is YFSETQ. The CDR3, as DNA: TGCGCCAGCAGCACGGACACGGGGAATGGCTACACCTTC. It encodes CASSTDTGNGYTF.

This sequence joins TRBV20-1 and TRBJ1-2; D gene uncertain. Trimming shortened V by 1 base and J by 8 bases, and 8 bases separated the two germline ends. There are 11 residues in the CDR3. In germline, CDR1 is DFQATT, CDR2 SNEGSKA (reference sequence). CDR3 bases: TGCAGTGCTAGAGCCGAGAGAGGCTACACCTTC. Translation: CSARAERGYTF.

This clone was found a few times. The chain carries TRBV5-1 and TRBJ2-5; 7 bases line up with TRBD2. Trimming removed 5 bases from V and 5 bases from J; junction bases left unmatched: 3. This CDR3 has 12 amino acids. Per the germline V gene, CDR1 is SGHRS and CDR2 is YFSETQ. The CDR3 here is CASRPGGETQYF. The CDR3 DNA sequence: TGCGCCAGCAGGCCCGGGGGGGAGACCCAGTACTTC. Looking up the rest from reference TRBV5-1 and TRBJ2-5 gives the full variable domain: KAGVTQTPRYLIKTRGQQVTLSCSPISGHRSVSWYQQTPGQGLQFLFEYFSETQRNKGNFPGRFSGRQFSNSRSEMNVSTLELGDSALYLCASRPGGETQYFGPGTRLLVL.

The chain has TRBV10-3 and TRBJ2-5; TRBD1 matches at 9 bases. This CDR3 is 15 amino acids long. The junction had 8 bases not matched to a gene; V was cut back by 4 bases and J by 5 bases. From germline, CDR1 is ENHRY and CDR2 SYGVKD. CDR3: CAISGKQGAEETQYF. CDR3 nucleotides: TGTGCCATCAGTGGGAAACAGGGGGCCGAGGAGACCCAGTACTTC.

The rearrangement joins TRBV5-1 to TRBJ2-6; 9 bases agree with TRBD2. From germline, CDR1 is SGHRS and CDR2 YFSETQ. With V trimmed by 0 bases and J by 4 bases, 5 bases remained unmatched. The CDR3 length is 17 residues. CDR3 coding DNA: TGCGCCAGCAGCTTGGAGGCTAGCGGGGTCGGGGCCAACGTCCTGACTTTC. Translation: CASSLEASGVGANVLTF.

This chain joins TRBV7-3 and TRBJ2-7; 7 bases fit TRBD1. Trimming at V came to 0 bases and at J to 0 bases, leaving 2 bases not matched to a gene. Germline V gives CDR1 SGHTA, CDR2 FQGTGA. There are 15 residues in the CDR3. The CDR3: CASSLTGQSSYEQYV. In nucleotides, the CDR3 is TGTGCCAGCAGCTTAACGGGACAGAGCTCCTACGAGCAGTACGTC.

This clone has a count of ten or more. This rearrangement joins TRBV7-9 to TRBJ1-2; D gene uncertain. This CDR3 is 12 amino acids long. Trimming took 5 bases from V and 3 from J, leaving 7 bases between them. The germline V gene encodes CDR1 SEHNR and CDR2 FQNEAQ (reference sequence). CDR3 DNA: TGTGCCAGCAGCCGAACGGACTATGGCTACACCTTC. Its protein product is CASSRTDYGYTF.

This clone turned up a few times. The V gene is TRBV7-8, the J gene TRBJ2-7; the match to TRBD1 covers 7 bases. The V segment lost 5 bases and the J segment 2 bases; nucleotides outside the gene matches: 15. The CDR3 is 17 residues long. Germline assignment: CDR1 SGHVS and CDR2 FQNEAQ. The CDR3 here is CASSLVFTGAKAYEQYV. The DNA of the CDR3 is TGTGCCAGCAGCCTCGTTTTCACAGGGGCCAAAGCCTACGAGCAGTACGTC.

This clone was counted only a few times. The CDR3 bases are TGTGCCAGCAGCTTAGGCGCGGGGGAGACCCAGTACTTC. Encoded protein: CASSLGAGETQYF. The chain employs TRBV7-8 and TRBJ2-5; the D gene is possibly TRBD2 (6 bases). The CDR3 runs to 13 residues. The germline V and J ends were trimmed by 1 base and 5 bases, with 8 bases remaining between them. Germline-derived CDR1 and CDR2 are SGHVS and FQNEAQ.

In its sample, this clone was seen many times. The CDR3 DNA reads TGTGCCAGCAGCGTCACTATCGGAGAATCACCCCTCCACTTT. It codes for CASSVTIGESPLHF. The chain carries TRBV9 and TRBJ1-6; D gene unclear. CDR3 length equals 14 residues. Germline CDR1 is SGDLS and CDR2 is YYNGEE. Trimming left V 2 bases short and J 10 bases short, with 13 bases between.

V and J are TRBV2 and TRBJ2-1; maybe TRBD1 (6 bases). The CDR3 spans 16 residues. Germline values: CDR1 SNHLY, CDR2 FYNNEI. Trimming pared 1 base from V and 0 bases from J, leaving 10 bases between. CDR3: CASSEGVGASYNEQFF. The DNA for the CDR3 is TGTGCCAGCAGTGAAGGGGTGGGGGCCTCCTACAATGAGCAGTTCTTC.

This rearrangement joins TRBV7-9 to TRBJ1-1; the D is unclear. In germline, CDR1 is SEHNR, CDR2 FQNEAQ (reference sequence). CDR3 length equals 12 residues. Trimming removed 5 bases at V and 1 base at J, with 5 bases between. The CDR3: CASSQQNTEAFF. CDR3 coding DNA: TGTGCCAGCAGCCAGCAGAACACTGAAGCTTTCTTT. Supplemented by reference TRBV7-9 and TRBJ1-1, the full variable domain reads DTGVSQNPRHKITKRGQNVTFRCDPISEHNRLYWYRQTLGQGPEFLTYFQNEAQLEKSRLLSDRFSAERPKGSFSTLEIQRTEQGDSAMYLCASSQQNTEAFFGQGTRLTVV.

This clone occurred a few times. The V call is TRBV6-5, the J call TRBJ2-5; maybe TRBD2 (6 bases). CDR3 length: 14 residues. Between the trimmed V and J ends, which lost 5 bases and 4 bases, there was a span of 14 bases. The germline V gene has CDR1 MNHEY and CDR2 SVGAGI. The CDR3 bases are TGTGCCAGCAGTGGTACTAGCTTTGCAGAGACCCAGTACTTC. Protein: CASSGTSFAETQYF.

This clone came up a few times. CDR3 protein: CASQKWETEAFF. CDR3 coding DNA: TGTGCCAGCCAGAAATGGGAAACTGAAGCTTTCTTT. The V and J genes are TRBV6-1 and TRBJ1-1, with unresolved D. Trimming removed 8 bases from V and 5 bases from J, with 12 bases in between. The CDR3 covers 12 residues. CDR1 is MNHNS and CDR2 is SASEGT in the germline V gene.

This clone showed up just a few times. The chain is built from TRBV4-2 and TRBJ2-3; D gene unclear. The germline V gene has CDR1 LGHNA and CDR2 YNFKEQ. V was trimmed by 1 base and J by 2 bases, leaving 7 bases between them. The CDR3 is 14 residues long. The CDR3 DNA sequence: TGTGCCAGCAGCCAAGGACCCAACACAGATACGCAGTATTTT. Translation gives CASSQGPNTDTQYF.

The genes are TRBV19 and TRBJ2-1, with 13 bases identical to TRBD2. Germline trimming cut 4 bases from V and 4 bases from J; bases unmatched to any gene: 1. The CDR3 runs to 15 residues. The germline CDR1 and CDR2 sequences are LNHDA and SQIVND (reference sequence). CDR3 coding DNA: TGTGCCAGTAGTAGGACTAGCGGGGGATACAATGAGCAGTTCTTC. This gives the protein CASSRTSGGYNEQFF.

The J gene is TRBJ2-1, the V gene TRBV20-1, with D unclear. The CDR3 contains 11 residues. Germline CDR1 reads DFQATT; CDR2 reads SNEGSKA (reference sequence). CDR3 bases: TGCAGCAGTGGCTCCTACAATGAGCAGTTCTTC. Amino acids: CSSGSYNEQFF.

The table lists this clone with a few counts. A far larger clone is a single base away, which makes a read error likely. This chain connects TRBV7-9 to TRBJ2-1, with a possible D match to TRBD2 (7 bases). Germline CDR1 and CDR2: SEHNR and FQNEAQ (reference sequence). This CDR3 has 13 residues. V lost 8 bases and J lost 6, with 14 bases in between. The CDR3 sequence: CASRTGGGNEQFF. For the CDR3, the DNA is TGTGCCAGCCGTACGGGGGGCGGCAATGAGCAGTTCTTC.